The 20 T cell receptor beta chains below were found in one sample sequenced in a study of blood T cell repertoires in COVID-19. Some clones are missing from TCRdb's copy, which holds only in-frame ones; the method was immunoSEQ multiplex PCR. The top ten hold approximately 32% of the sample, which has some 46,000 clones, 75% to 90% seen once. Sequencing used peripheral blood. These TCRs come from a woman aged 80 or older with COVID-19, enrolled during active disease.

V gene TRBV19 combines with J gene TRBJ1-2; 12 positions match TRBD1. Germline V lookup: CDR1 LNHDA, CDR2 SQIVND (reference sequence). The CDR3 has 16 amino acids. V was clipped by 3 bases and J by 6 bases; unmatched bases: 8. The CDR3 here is CASSISGTGGFDGYTF. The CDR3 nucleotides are TGTGCCAGTAGTATCTCCGGGACAGGGGGCTTCGATGGCTACACCTTC. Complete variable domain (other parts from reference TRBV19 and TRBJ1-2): DGGITQSPKYLFRKEGQNVTLSCEQNLNHDAMYWYRQDPGQGLRLIYYSQIVNDFQKGDIAEGYSVSREKKESFPLTVTSAQKNPTAFYLCASSISGTGGFDGYTFGSGTRLTVV.

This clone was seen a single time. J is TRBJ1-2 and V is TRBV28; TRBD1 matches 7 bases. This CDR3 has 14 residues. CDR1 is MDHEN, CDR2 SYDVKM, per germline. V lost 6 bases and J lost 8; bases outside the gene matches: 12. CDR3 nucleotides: TGTGCCAGCAGGATGGGACAGCGAACGGGGGGCTACACCTTC. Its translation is CASRMGQRTGGYTF.

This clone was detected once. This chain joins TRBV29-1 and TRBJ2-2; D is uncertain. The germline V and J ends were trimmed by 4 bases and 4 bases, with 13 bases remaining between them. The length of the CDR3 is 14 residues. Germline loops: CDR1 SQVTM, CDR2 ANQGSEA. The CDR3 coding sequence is TGCAGCGTTGTCCCCTCCCGGTTCACCGGGGAGCTGTTTTTT. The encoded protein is CSVVPSRFTGELFF.

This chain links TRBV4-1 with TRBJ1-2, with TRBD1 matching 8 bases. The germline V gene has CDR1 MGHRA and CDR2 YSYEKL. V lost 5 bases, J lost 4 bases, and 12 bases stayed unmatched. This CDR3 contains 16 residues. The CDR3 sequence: CASSEPWTGMGYGYTF. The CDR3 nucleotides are TGCGCCAGCAGCGAGCCCTGGACAGGGATGGGCTATGGCTACACCTTC.

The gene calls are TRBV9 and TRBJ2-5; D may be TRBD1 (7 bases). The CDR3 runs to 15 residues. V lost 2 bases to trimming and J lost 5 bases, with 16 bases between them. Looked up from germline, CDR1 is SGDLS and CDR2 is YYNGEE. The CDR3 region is CASSVAGGMAETQYF. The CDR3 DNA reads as TGTGCCAGCAGCGTGGCAGGGGGGATGGCCGAGACCCAGTACTTC. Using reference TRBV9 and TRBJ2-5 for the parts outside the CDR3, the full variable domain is DSGVTQTPKHLITATGQRVTLRCSPRSGDLSVYWYQQSLDQGLQFLIQYYNGEERAKGNILERFSAQQFPDLHSELNLSSLELGDSALYFCASSVAGGMAETQYFGPGTRLLVL.

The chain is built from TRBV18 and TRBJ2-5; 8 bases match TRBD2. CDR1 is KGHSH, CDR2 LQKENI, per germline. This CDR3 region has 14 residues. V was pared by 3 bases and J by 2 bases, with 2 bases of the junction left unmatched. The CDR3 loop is CASSPAGGQETQYF. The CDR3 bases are TGTGCCAGCTCACCGGCGGGGGGACAAGAGACCCAGTACTTC. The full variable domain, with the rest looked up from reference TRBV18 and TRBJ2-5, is NAGVMQNPRHLVRRRGQEARLRCSPMKGHSHVYWYRQLPEEGLKFMVYLQKENIIDESGMPKERFSAEFPKEGPSILRIQQVVRGDSAAYFCASSPAGGQETQYFGPGTRLLVL.

The CDR3 nucleotides are TGCGCCAGCAGCTTGGCCTTCAATGAGCAGTTCTTC. It yields the protein CASSLAFNEQFF. The chain links TRBV5-1 to TRBJ2-1, with no clear D. V lost 0 bases and J lost 6, with 4 bases in between. Germline V CDR1 and CDR2: SGHRS, YFSETQ. This CDR3 spans 12 amino acids.

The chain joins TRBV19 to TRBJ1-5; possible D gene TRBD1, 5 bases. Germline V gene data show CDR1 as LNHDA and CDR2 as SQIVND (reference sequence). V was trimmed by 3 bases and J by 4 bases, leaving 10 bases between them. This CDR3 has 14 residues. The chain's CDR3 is CASSIKGANQPQHF. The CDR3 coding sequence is TGTGCCAGTAGTATTAAAGGGGCTAATCAGCCCCAGCATTTT.

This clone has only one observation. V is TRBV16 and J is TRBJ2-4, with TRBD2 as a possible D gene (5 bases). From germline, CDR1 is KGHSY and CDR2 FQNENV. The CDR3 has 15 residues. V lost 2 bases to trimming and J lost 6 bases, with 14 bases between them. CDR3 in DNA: TGTGCCAGCAGCCAAAGAGGGAGTTACGGAAACATTCAGTACTTC. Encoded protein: CASSQRGSYGNIQYF.

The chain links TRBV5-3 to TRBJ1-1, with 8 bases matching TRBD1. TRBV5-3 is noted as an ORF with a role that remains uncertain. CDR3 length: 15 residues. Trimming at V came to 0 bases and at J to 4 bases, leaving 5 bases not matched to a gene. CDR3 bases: TGTGCCAGAAGCTTGGGACAGGGGATCGGCACTGAAGCTTTCTTT. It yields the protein CARSLGQGIGTEAFF.

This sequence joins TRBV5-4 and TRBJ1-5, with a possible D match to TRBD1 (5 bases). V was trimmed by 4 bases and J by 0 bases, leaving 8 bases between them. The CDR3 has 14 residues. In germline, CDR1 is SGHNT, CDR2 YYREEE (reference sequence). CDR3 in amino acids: CASSHGGSNQPQHF. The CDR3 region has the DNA TGTGCCAGCAGCCACGGGGGTAGCAATCAGCCCCAGCATTTT. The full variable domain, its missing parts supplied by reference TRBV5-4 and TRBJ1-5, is ETGVTQSPTHLIKTRGQQVTLRCSSQSGHNTVSWYQQALGQGPQFIFQYYREEENGRGNFPPRFSGLQFPNYSSELNVNALELDDSALYLCASSHGGSNQPQHFGDGTRLSIL.

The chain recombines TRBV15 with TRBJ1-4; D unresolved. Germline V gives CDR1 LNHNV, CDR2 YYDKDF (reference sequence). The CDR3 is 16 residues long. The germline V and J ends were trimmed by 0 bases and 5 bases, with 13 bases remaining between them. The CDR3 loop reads CATSRDEVGRNEKLFF. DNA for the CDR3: TGTGCCACCAGCAGAGATGAGGTGGGGAGGAATGAAAAACTGTTTTTT.

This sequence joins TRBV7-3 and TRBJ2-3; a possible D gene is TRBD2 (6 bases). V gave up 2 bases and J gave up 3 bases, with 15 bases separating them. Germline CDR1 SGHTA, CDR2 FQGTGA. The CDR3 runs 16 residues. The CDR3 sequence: CASSLLAGSTTDTQYF. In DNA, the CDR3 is TGTGCCAGCAGCTTACTTGCGGGGTCTACAACAGATACGCAGTATTTT.

CDR3 nucleotides: TGTGCCAGTAGCCCATTACAGGGGGCGAGCTCCTACAATGAGCAGTTCTTC. Its protein is CASSPLQGASSYNEQFF. This chain uses TRBV19 with TRBJ2-1; TRBD1 matches at 9 bases. The CDR3 covers 17 residues. From germline, CDR1 is LNHDA and CDR2 SQIVND (reference sequence). The V gene end was trimmed by 6 bases and the J gene end by 0 bases; junction bases not matched to a gene: 9.

The chain's CDR3 is CATSDQGAPTTGELFF. The DNA of the CDR3 is TGTGCCACCAGTGATCAGGGGGCTCCCACCACCGGGGAGCTGTTTTTT. The chain employs TRBV24-1 and TRBJ2-2; 8 nucleotides line up with TRBD1. CDR3 length: 16 residues. The J segment lost 4 bases and the V segment lost 3 bases, leaving 6 bases of the junction unmatched. The germline V gene has CDR1 KGHDR and CDR2 SFDVKD.

This chain's CDR3 is CASSIPQTGALFF. The CDR3 region has the DNA TGTGCCAGTAGTATTCCGCAGACAGGGGCACTGTTTTTT. The chain is built from TRBV19 and TRBJ1-4; 8 bases are a match to TRBD1. Germline V gene lookup returns CDR1 LNHDA and CDR2 SQIVND (reference sequence). The V gene end was trimmed by 3 bases and the J gene end by 13 bases; junction bases not matched to a gene: 7. CDR3 length: 13 amino acids.

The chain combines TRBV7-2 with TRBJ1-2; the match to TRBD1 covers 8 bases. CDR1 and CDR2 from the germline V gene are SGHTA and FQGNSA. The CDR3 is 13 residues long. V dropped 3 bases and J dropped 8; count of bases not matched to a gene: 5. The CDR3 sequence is CASSFKQGGGYTF. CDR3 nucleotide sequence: TGTGCCAGCAGCTTTAAACAGGGGGGAGGCTACACCTTC.

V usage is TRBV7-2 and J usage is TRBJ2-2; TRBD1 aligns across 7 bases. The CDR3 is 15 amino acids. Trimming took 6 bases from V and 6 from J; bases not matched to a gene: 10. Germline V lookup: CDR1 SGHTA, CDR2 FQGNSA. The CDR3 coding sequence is TGTGCCAGCAGGTCACAGGGGATAGTACCCGGGGAGCTGTTTTTT. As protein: CASRSQGIVPGELFF. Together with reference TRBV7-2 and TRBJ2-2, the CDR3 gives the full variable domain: GAGVSQSPSNKVTEKGKDVELRCDPISGHTALYWYRQSLGQGLEFLIYFQGNSAPDKSGLPSDRFSAERTGGSVSTLTIQRTQQEDSAVYLCASRSQGIVPGELFFGEGSRLTVL.

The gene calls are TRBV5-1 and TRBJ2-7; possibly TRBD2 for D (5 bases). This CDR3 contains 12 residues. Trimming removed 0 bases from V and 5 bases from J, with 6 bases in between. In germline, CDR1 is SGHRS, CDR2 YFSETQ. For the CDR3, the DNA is TGCGCCAGCAGCTTGGCCGGGGACGAGCAGTACTTC. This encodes CASSLAGDEQYF.

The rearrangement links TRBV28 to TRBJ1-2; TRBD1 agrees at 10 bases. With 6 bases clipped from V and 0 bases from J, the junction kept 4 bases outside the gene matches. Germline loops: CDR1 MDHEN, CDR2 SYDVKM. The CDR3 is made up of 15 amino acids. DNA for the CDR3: TGTGCCAGCAGCCCTGGGACAGGGGCTAACTATGGCTACACCTTC. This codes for CASSPGTGANYGYTF.